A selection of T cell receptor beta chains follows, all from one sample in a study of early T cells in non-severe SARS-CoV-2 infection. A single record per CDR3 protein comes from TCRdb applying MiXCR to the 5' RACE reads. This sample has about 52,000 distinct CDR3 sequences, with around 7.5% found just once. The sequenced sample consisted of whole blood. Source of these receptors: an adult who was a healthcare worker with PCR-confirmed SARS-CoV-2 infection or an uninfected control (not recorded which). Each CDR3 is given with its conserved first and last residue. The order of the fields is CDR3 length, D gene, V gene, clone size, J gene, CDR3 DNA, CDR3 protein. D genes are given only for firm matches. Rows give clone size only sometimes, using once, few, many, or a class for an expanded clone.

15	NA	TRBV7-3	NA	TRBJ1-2	TGTGCCAGCAGCTCCGACGGGACCGCCCAGCGGGGCTACACCTTC	CASSSDGTAQRGYTF
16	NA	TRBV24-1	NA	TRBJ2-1	TGTGCCACCAGTGATTTCTCTAGAGGGGACCACAATGAGCAGTTCTTC	CATSDFSRGDHNEQFF
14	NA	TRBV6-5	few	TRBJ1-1	TGTGCCAGCAGTTACTCGACGCGGAACACTGAAGCTTTCTTT	CASSYSTRNTEAFF
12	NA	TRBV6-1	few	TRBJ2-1	TGTGCCAGCCAGTTCTCCTACAATGAGCAGTTCTTC	CASQFSYNEQFF
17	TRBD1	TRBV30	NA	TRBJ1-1	TGTGCCTGGTTACACCGAGGACAGGGAGGGATTCGCACTGAAGCTTTCTTT	CAWLHRGQGGIRTEAFF
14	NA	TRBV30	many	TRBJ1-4	TGTGCCTGGAGTAAGGGATTGCCGAATGAAAAACTGTTTTTT	CAWSKGLPNEKLFF
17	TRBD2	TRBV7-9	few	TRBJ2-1	TGTGCCAGCAGTTCCGGGGTGGGCGGACTAGCGAGCAATGAGCAGTTCTTC	CASSSGVGGLASNEQFF
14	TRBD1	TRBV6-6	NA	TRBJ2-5	TGTGCCAGCAGTAGCCGGGACAGGGGAGAGACCCAGTACTTC	CASSSRDRGETQYF
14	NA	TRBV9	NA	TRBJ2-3	TGTGCCAGCAACTTCGCGACAAGCAAAGTTACGCAGTATTTT	CASNFATSKVTQYF
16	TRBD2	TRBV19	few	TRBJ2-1	TGTGCCAGTAGTCTGCGTGAGGGACTAGGTAGGAATGAGCAGTTCTTC	CASSLREGLGRNEQFF
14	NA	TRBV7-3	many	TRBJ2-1	TGTGCCAGCAGCCCGGACAGACTCTACAATGAGCAGTTCTTC	CASSPDRLYNEQFF
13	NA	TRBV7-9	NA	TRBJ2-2	TGTGCCAGCAGCTTAACAGAAACCGGGGAGCTGTTTTTT	CASSLTETGELFF
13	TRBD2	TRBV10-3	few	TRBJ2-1	TGTGCCATCAGTACCGGGACTAGCACTGAGCAGTTCTTC	CAISTGTSTEQFF
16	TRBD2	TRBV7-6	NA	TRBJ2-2	TGTGCCAGCAGCCTTACTAGCGGGAGAAACACCGGGGAGCTGTTTTTT	CASSLTSGRNTGELFF
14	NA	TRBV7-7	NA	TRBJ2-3	TGTGCTAGCAGCCGAAGGGACGGAACAGATACGCAGTATTTT	CASSRRDGTDTQYF
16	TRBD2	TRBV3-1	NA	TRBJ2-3	TGTGCCAGCAGCCAACTATCGGGGGGGCCAGCAGATACGCAGTATTTT	CASSQLSGGPADTQYF
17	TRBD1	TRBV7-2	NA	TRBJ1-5	TGTGCCAGCAGCCCACACGAATGGGGACAGGGCAATCAGCCCCAGCATTTT	CASSPHEWGQGNQPQHF
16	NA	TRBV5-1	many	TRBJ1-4	TGCGCCAGCAGCCCCCCTACGACAGGTGGGAAGGAAAAACTGTTTTTT	CASSPPTTGGKEKLFF
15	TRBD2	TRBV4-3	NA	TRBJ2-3	TGCGCCAGCAGCCAAGATGGCGGGAGGTCAGATACGCAGTATTTT	CASSQDGGRSDTQYF
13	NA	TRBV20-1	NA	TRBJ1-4	TGCAGTGCCCGGGACGGTGAAGAGGAAAAACTGTTTTTT	CSARDGEEEKLFF
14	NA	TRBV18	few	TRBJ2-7	TGTGCCAGCTCACCAAGGGAGGGGGCAGGCGAGCAGTACTTC	CASSPREGAGEQYF
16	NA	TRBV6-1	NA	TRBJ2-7	TGTGCCAGCAGTGCTTCCACCGGGACCTCTTCCTACGAGCAGTACTTC	CASSASTGTSSYEQYF
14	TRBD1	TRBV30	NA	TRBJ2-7	TGTGCCCTTTCCGGGGACAGGGTTGGCTACGAGCAGTACTTC	CALSGDRVGYEQYF
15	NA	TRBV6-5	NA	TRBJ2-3	TGTGCCAGCAGGGCCCAACCTTCTAGCATAGATACGCAGTATTTT	CASRAQPSSIDTQYF
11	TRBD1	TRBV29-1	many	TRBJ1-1	TGCAGCGTGCGTACAGGGGGCATAGCTTTCTTT	CSVRTGGIAFF
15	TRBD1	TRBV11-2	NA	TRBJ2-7	TGTGCCAGCAGCTTCGGGACAGGCGGAGCCTACGAGCAGTACTTC	CASSFGTGGAYEQYF
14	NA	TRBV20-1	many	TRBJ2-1	TGCAGTGCCCAAACCGGGGTCTCCTACAATGAGCAGTTCTTC	CSAQTGVSYNEQFF
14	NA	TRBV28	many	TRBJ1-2	TGTGCCAGCAGCGGTTGGGATGTTCTTTATGGCTACACCTTC	CASSGWDVLYGYTF
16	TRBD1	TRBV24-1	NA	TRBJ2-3	TGTGCCACCAGTGATCCTGGACAGGGCCGCACAGATACGCAGTATTTT	CATSDPGQGRTDTQYF
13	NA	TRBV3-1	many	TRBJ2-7	TGTGCCAGCAGCCATAAAACTAGGCTAGAGCAGTACTTC	CASSHKTRLEQYF
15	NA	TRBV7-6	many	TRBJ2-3	TGTGCCAGCAGCTCGAGAGGGGTTAGCACAGATACGCAGTATTTT	CASSSRGVSTDTQYF
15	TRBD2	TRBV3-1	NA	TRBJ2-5	TGTGCCAGCAGCCATCCCCTAGCGGGAGGAGAGACCCAGTACTTC	CASSHPLAGGETQYF
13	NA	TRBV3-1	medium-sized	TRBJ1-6	TGTGCCAGCAGCCTCCGACAGGATTCACCCCTCCACTTT	CASSLRQDSPLHF
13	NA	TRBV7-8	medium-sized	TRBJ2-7	TGTGCCAGCAGCTTAGTGGAGGGGTACGAGCAGTACTTC	CASSLVEGYEQYF
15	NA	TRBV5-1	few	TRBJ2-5	TGCGCCAGCAGCTTGGGCTGGACTGATCAAGAGACCCAGTACTTC	CASSLGWTDQETQYF
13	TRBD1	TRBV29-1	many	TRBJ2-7	TGCAGCGTTAAGACAGGGGGAGGTTACGAGCAGTACTTC	CSVKTGGGYEQYF
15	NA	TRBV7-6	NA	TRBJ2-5	TGTGCCAGCAGCTCACAACCGGGACTCCAGGAGACCCAGTACTTC	CASSSQPGLQETQYF
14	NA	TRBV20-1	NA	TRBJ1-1	TGCAGTTCCCTTCCCTCCAGGGCAAATCCTGAAGCTTTCTTT	CSSLPSRANPEAFF
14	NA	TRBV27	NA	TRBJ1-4	TGTGCCAACAGTCCCTTCGCAACTAATGAAAAACTGTTTTTT	CANSPFATNEKLFF
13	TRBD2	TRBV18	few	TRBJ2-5	TGTGCCAGCTCCCCGGGACTAGAAGAGACCCAGTACTTC	CASSPGLEETQYF
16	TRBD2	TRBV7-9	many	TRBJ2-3	TGTGCCAGCAGCTTAAGAGCGGGGTCAAGCACAGATACGCAGTATTTT	CASSLRAGSSTDTQYF
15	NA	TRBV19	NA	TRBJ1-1	TGTGCCACGGGTGGGAGAGGCTTCCCATCCACTGAAGCTTTCTTT	CATGGRGFPSTEAFF
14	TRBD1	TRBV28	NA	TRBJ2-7	TGTGCCAGCAGAAAGACAGGGGGCGGCTACGAGCAGTACTTC	CASRKTGGGYEQYF
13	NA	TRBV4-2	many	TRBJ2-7	TGTGCCAGCAGCCAAGATCGACCTGACGAGCAGTACTTC	CASSQDRPDEQYF
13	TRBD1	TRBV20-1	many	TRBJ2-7	TGCAGTGCTAGTGGGACAGGTATCTACGAGCAGTACTTC	CSASGTGIYEQYF
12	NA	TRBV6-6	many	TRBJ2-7	TGTGCCAGCGGCAGGGGACCCTACGAGCAGTACTTC	CASGRGPYEQYF
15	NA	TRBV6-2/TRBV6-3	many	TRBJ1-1	TGTGCCAGCAGTTACTCATGGACGGGGAACACTGAAGCTTTCTTT	CASSYSWTGNTEAFF
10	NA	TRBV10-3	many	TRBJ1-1	TGTGCCAGCGGGAACACTGAAGCTTTCTTT	CASGNTEAFF
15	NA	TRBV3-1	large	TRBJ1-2	TGTGCCAGCAGCCAAGGCCCGACAGTAAACTATGGCTACACCTTC	CASSQGPTVNYGYTF
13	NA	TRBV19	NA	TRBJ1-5	TGTGCCAGTAGTATGGGGGGGCAACAGCCCCAGCATTTT	CASSMGGQQPQHF
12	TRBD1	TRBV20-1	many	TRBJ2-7	TGCAGTGCTCCGGACAGGGTGTACGAGCAGTACTTC	CSAPDRVYEQYF
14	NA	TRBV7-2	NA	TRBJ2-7	TGTGCCAGCAGCCGGGGGCGAAACTCCTACGAGCAGTACTTC	CASSRGRNSYEQYF
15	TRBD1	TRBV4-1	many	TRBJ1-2	TGCGCCAGCAGCCAAGTCTTGACAGGGGCACATGGCTACACCTTC	CASSQVLTGAHGYTF